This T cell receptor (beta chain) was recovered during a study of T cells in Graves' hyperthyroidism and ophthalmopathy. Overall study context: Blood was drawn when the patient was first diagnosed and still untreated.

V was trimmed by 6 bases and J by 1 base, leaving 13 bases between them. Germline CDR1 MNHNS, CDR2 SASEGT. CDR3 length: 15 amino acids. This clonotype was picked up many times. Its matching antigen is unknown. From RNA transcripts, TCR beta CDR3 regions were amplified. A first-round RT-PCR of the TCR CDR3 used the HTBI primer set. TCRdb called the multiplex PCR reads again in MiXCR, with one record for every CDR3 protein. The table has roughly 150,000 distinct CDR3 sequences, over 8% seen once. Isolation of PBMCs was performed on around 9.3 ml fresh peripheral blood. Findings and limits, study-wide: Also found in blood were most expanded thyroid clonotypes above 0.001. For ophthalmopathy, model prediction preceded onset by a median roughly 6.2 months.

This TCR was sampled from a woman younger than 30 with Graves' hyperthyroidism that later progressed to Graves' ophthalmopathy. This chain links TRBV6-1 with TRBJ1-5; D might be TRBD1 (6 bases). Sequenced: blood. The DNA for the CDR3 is TGTGCCAGCAGCCCCAGGGGCGTAAGCAATCAGCCCCAGCATTTT. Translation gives CASSPRGVSNQPQHF.